These T cell receptor beta chains were read from a single sample in a study of blood T cell repertoires in COVID-19. Here immunoSEQ multiplex PCR was the method, and the copy in TCRdb shows in-frame clones only, minus some. The sample yields more than 90,000 clones, roughly 87% seen once. Material: peripheral blood. The receptors stem from a human donor in a cohort sampled during active COVID-19. Each CDR3 is given with its conserved first and last residue. D genes are given only for firm matches. Expanded clones are given a class, and other clones once, few, many or no size at all.

j_call clone_size d_call v_call cdr3_aa cdr3_nt
TRBJ2-7 . TRBD1 TRBV5-1 CASSLPGTDYEQYF TGCGCCAGCAGCCTCCCCGGGACAGACTACGAGCAGTACTTC
TRBJ1-5 . . TRBV4-1 CASSQEEADYSNQPQHF TGCGCCAGCAGCCAAGAAGAGGCGGACTATAGCAATCAGCCCCAGCATTTT
TRBJ2-2 once TRBD1 TRBV7-2 CASSRDRGRYTGELFF TGTGCCAGCAGCCGGGACAGGGGGCGGTACACCGGGGAGCTGTTTTTT
TRBJ2-7 . TRBD2 TRBV7-2 CASSLGTSGPGSSYEQYF TGTGCCAGCAGCTTGGGGACTAGCGGGCCTGGGAGCTCCTACGAGCAGTACTTC
TRBJ1-1 . TRBD1 TRBV6-5 CASNTGGTEAFF TGTGCCAGCAATACAGGGGGCACTGAAGCTTTCTTT
TRBJ2-1 . . TRBV7-2 CASSPVGGPNEQFF TGTGCCAGCAGCCCGGTGGGAGGCCCTAATGAGCAGTTCTTC
TRBJ2-1 . TRBD2 TRBV11-2 CASSLEGGGAGNEQFF TGTGCCAGCAGCTTAGAAGGCGGGGGGGCCGGCAATGAGCAGTTCTTC
TRBJ2-7 . TRBD1 TRBV5-1 CASQIGGRDEQYF TGCGCCAGCCAAATAGGGGGCAGAGACGAGCAGTACTTC
TRBJ2-3 . TRBD2 TRBV9 CASSVAAGGRDTQYF TGTGCCAGCAGCGTAGCGGCGGGAGGGAGAGATACGCAGTATTTT
TRBJ1-3 . . TRBV28 CASSLWTGDSGNTIYF TGTGCCAGCAGTTTATGGACAGGTGATTCTGGAAACACCATATATTTT
TRBJ1-4 few . TRBV6-5 CASRREGLSEKLFF TGTGCCAGCCGACGAGAGGGCCTTAGTGAAAAACTGTTTTTT
TRBJ1-2 . TRBD1 TRBV7-9 CASSRDRDGYTF TGTGCCAGCAGCCGGGACAGGGATGGCTACACCTTC
TRBJ2-1 . TRBD2 TRBV6-4 CASSDTSGSYNEQFF TGTGCCAGCAGTGACACTAGCGGGAGTTACAATGAGCAGTTCTTC
TRBJ2-3 . TRBD2 TRBV10-1 CASSEQLAGDRDTQYF TGCGCCAGCAGTGAACAACTAGCGGGGGACCGAGATACGCAGTATTTT
TRBJ1-1 . . TRBV4-1 CASSQDPSAEAFF TGCGCCAGCAGCCAAGACCCAAGCGCTGAAGCTTTCTTT
TRBJ2-2 . . TRBV5-6 CASSLGGHTGELFF TGTGCCAGCAGCTTGGGAGGCCACACCGGGGAGCTGTTTTTT
TRBJ2-3 . . TRBV4-1 CASLAVGTDTQYF TGCGCCAGCTTAGCGGTGGGGACAGATACGCAGTATTTT
TRBJ2-1 . TRBD2 TRBV9 CASSVSGSSYNEQFF TGTGCCAGCAGCGTCAGCGGGAGCTCCTACAATGAGCAGTTCTTC
TRBJ2-1 . TRBD2 TRBV5-1 CASSLAVQREDLFF TGCGCCAGCAGCTTGGCGGTACAGCGGGAGGACCTTTTCTTC
TRBJ1-6 . . TRBV9 CASSTDRRGNSPLHF TGTGCCAGCAGCACCGACCGCAGGGGAAATTCACCCCTCCACTTT
TRBJ2-3 . . TRBV6-4 CASSVSQESTDTQYF TGTGCCAGCAGTGTCTCACAGGAAAGCACAGATACGCAGTATTTT
TRBJ2-4 . TRBD1 TRBV13 CASSHQGTGKGKNIQYF TGTGCCAGCAGCCACCAGGGGACAGGGAAAGGCAAAAACATTCAGTACTTC
TRBJ2-3 . TRBD1 TRBV5-1 CASSRDRGVTDTQYF TGCGCCAGCAGCAGGGACAGGGGGGTGACAGATACGCAGTATTTT
TRBJ2-1 . TRBD2 TRBV7-3 CASSLTTTSGVNEQFF TGTGCCAGCAGCTTAACGACGACTAGCGGGGTCAATGAGCAGTTCTTC
TRBJ2-5 . TRBD1 TRBV12-3/TRBV12-4 CASTGGVETQYF TGTGCCAGCACAGGGGGCGTTGAGACCCAGTACTTC
TRBJ1-2 . TRBD1 TRBV28 CASSLATGPYGYTF TGTGCCAGCAGTTTGGCGACAGGGCCCTATGGCTACACCTTC
TRBJ2-1 . TRBD2 TRBV9 CASSPTSGGVNEQFF TGTGCCAGCAGCCCAACTAGCGGGGGAGTAAATGAGCAGTTCTTC
TRBJ1-2 . TRBD1 TRBV15 CATSRGKTGYGYTF TGTGCCACCAGCAGAGGGAAGACAGGGTATGGCTACACCTTC
TRBJ2-2 . . TRBV11-3 CASSFSGRTGELFF TGTGCCAGCAGCTTTTCAGGCCGTACCGGGGAGCTGTTTTTT
TRBJ2-7 . . TRBV7-9 CASSFMPGQTFPEQYF TGTGCCAGCAGCTTTATGCCTGGACAGACCTTTCCCGAGCAGTACTTC
TRBJ2-1 . TRBD2 TRBV11-3 CASSSRGGNYNEQFF TGTGCCAGCAGCTCGCGGGGGGGGAACTACAATGAGCAGTTCTTC
TRBJ2-1 . TRBD2 TRBV5-8 CASSWSGRGYNEQFF TGTGCCAGCAGCTGGAGCGGGAGGGGATACAATGAGCAGTTCTTC
TRBJ2-7 . . TRBV18 CASSPPAGRYEQYF TGTGCCAGCTCACCACCAGCAGGGCGCTACGAGCAGTACTTC
TRBJ2-1 . . TRBV7-8 CASIPSVRYNEQFF TGTGCCAGCATCCCCTCGGTGCGATACAATGAGCAGTTCTTC
TRBJ2-1 . TRBD2 TRBV11-3 CASSSVRGGGYEQFF TGTGCCAGCAGCTCAGTCCGTGGGGGGGGATATGAGCAGTTCTTC
TRBJ2-4 . TRBD1 TRBV30 CAWRNTGVNIQYF TGTGCCTGGAGAAATACAGGGGTCAACATTCAGTACTTC
TRBJ2-1 . TRBD2 TRBV7-2 CASSPTPSGRGQFF TGTGCCAGCAGCCCAACGCCTAGCGGGAGGGGGCAGTTCTTC
TRBJ1-1 . . TRBV9 CASSVSGGRNTEAFF TGTGCCAGCAGCGTTTCGGGGGGTAGGAACACTGAAGCTTTCTTT
TRBJ2-5 . . TRBV28 CASSLQGIETQYF TGTGCCAGCAGTTTACAGGGGATAGAGACCCAGTACTTC
TRBJ2-7 . . TRBV6-5 CASRGAENSYEQYF TGTGCCAGCAGAGGGGCAGAGAACTCCTACGAGCAGTACTTC
TRBJ1-3 . TRBD1 TRBV29-1 CSVARTGSSGNTIYF TGCAGCGTTGCGAGGACAGGGAGTTCTGGAAACACCATATATTTT
TRBJ1-5 once . TRBV6-7 CASLWSLNDSFIQPQHF TGTGCCAGCTTGTGGTCCCTAAACGACAGTTTTATTCAGCCCCAGCATTTT
TRBJ2-5 few . TRBV18 CASSPGGSGTFETQYF TGTGCCAGCTCACCTGGTGGCAGCGGTACTTTCGAGACCCAGTACTTC
TRBJ2-5 . TRBD2 TRBV7-3 CASSLTGGGSQETQYF TGTGCCAGCAGCTTAACTGGCGGGGGGTCACAAGAGACCCAGTACTTC
TRBJ1-5 . . TRBV19 CASSIPLGSNQPQHF TGTGCCAGTAGTATACCCTTGGGCAGCAATCAGCCCCAGCATTTT
TRBJ2-3 . TRBD1 TRBV5-1 CASSPGYRGSTDTQYF TGCGCCAGCAGCCCAGGATACAGGGGAAGTACAGATACGCAGTATTTT
TRBJ2-5 . . TRBV11-3 CASSLGGEQETQYF TGTGCCAGCAGCTTAGGGGGAGAACAAGAGACCCAGTACTTC
TRBJ2-2 . . TRBV30 CAWSVAVMNTGELFF TGTGCCTGGAGTGTAGCGGTTATGAACACCGGGGAGCTGTTTTTT
TRBJ2-1 . TRBD2 TRBV11-3 CASSMRAGVGEQFF TGTGCCAGCAGCATGAGGGCGGGAGTAGGGGAGCAGTTCTTC
TRBJ2-2 once . TRBV5-1 CASSFAGLTGELFF TGCGCCAGCAGCTTCGCAGGCCTCACCGGGGAGCTGTTTTTT